Reported below is one T cell receptor (beta chain). It lacks a known antigen. Base quality data are lacking; no much larger clone is found one base away. Receptors were amplified or captured by the immunoSEQ multiplex PCR assay. Per the source publication's procedure: To diagnose cytomegalovirus status from the catalog of TCR beta chain sequences, a statistical classification framework was built. As stored in TCRdb, this immuneACCESS dataset retains in-frame rearrangements with V and J assigned. A fraction of the clones does not appear; measured against another copy, unresolved V genes explain less than half of the discrepancy, and the remainder lacks a known reason. The V and J calls and clone size come from that table; D and trimming were worked out from the DNA. The sample has approximately 65,000 clones on record, over 95% of them singletons. Of the sample, roughly 2.3% falls within the top ten clones.

Deletion took 8 bases off V and 5 bases off J, with a span of 21 bases between the germline ends. Based on the germline V gene, the CDR1 and CDR2 sequences are SGHAT and FQNNGV. Counted from cysteine to phenylalanine, this CDR3 has 15 amino acids. Only the CDR3 portion is preserved as DNA: 45 bases, with reading frame beginning at the first base. This entry is derived from a study of cytomegalovirus exposure and HLA in healthy donors (dated by TCRdb to 2017 to 2019). Study-level background: A later analysis indicated that the 110 or so validation repertoires were generated on the platform also employed for the 700 or so repertoires of the first cohort. The study aimed to test whether cataloging public T cell receptors could reveal signatures of past pathogen exposure. In addition to the first cohort of 650 to 800 subjects, a separate validation cohort of 130 or so different subjects was used. The study combined high-throughput TCR immunosequencing, statistical association of individual TCRs with disease status, and machine learning to predict cytomegalovirus infection status.

The investigation overall reported the following: A later analysis found that TCRs clustered in the first cohort also tended to co-occur in the 95 to 150 validation repertoires, with approximately 94% of cluster scores above 0. The authors suggested that the approach could potentially be generalized to other disease states and immunological phenotypes. The classifier was reported to diagnose cytomegalovirus status with high specificity and sensitivity in both the original and validation cohorts. Most TCR sequences were seen in very few donors, while some public TCRs were found in many individuals. The study gave a list of over 150 TCR beta chains associated with cytomegalovirus. A few of the identified cytomegalovirus-associated TCR beta chains were confirmed in vitro to be specific for cytomegalovirus antigens. The validation cohort had no HLA typing available for a later analysis, so co-occurrence within that cohort was assessed over all 120 or so repertoires.

Donors formed part of the validation cohort, which comprised 120 subjects and was distinct from the first cohort of under 850 subjects. The sequence joins TRBV11-2 to TRBJ2-5, with the D segment identity uncertain. Input material: PBMCs. The sequence was obtained from a man younger than 35 in good health and CMV-seronegative. The CDR3 amino acid sequence is: CASCWASIVWETQYF. The DNA sequence reads TGTGCCAGCTGCTGGGCAAGCATCGTTTGGGAGACCCAGTACTTC.